The entry that follows covers one T cell receptor (beta chain) sequence. The data were taken from a study of T cells after yellow fever vaccination. V dropped 3 bases and J dropped 0 bases, with 12 bases sitting between them. Germline CDR1 reads LNHDA; CDR2 reads SQIVND (reference sequence). This CDR3 contains 15 residues. From the 5' RACE reads, TCRdb called clonotypes with MiXCR, one entry per CDR3 protein. This sample has 610,000 or so distinct CDR3 sequences, with approximately 13% found just once. The receptor was derived from a man aged 30-40 years who received the YFV17D yellow fever vaccine. The rearrangement joins TRBV19 to TRBJ2-7; tentative D call: TRBD2 (7 bases). The sequencing used PBMCs, collected on the day of the yellow fever booster vaccination. CDR3 sequence reads: CASSISGGLSYEQYF. In nucleotides, the CDR3 is TGTGCCAGTAGTATTTCGGGGGGCCTCTCCTACGAGCAGTACTTC.